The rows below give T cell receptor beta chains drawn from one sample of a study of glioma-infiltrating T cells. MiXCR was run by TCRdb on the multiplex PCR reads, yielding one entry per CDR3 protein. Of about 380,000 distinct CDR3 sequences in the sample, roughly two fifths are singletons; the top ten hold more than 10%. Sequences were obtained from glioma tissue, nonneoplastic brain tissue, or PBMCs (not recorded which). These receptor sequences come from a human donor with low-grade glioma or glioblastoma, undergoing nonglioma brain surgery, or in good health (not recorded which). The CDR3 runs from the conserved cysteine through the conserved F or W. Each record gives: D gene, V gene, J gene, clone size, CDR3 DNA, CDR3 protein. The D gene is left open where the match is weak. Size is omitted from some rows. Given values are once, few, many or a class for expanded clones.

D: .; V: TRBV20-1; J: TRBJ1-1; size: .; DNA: TGCAGTGCTAGCTACACAGGAGTTATGAACACTGAAGCTTTCTTT; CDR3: CSASYTGVMNTEAFF
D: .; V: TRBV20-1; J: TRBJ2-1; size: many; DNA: TGCAGTGCAGCCGGCGACCGGGACGCCTACAATGAGCAGTTCTTC; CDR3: CSAAGDRDAYNEQFF
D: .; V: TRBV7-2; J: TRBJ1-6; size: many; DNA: TGTGCCAGCAGCTTAGCGTTGGTAGACTCACCCCTCCACTTT; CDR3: CASSLALVDSPLHF
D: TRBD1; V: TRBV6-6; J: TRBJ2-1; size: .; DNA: TGTGCCAGCAGTTACCGGGGACAGGGTGGCGATGAGCAGTTCTTC; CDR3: CASSYRGQGGDEQFF
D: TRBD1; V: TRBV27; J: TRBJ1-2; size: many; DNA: TGTGCCAGCAGTCTAACACAGGGGGCCTACTATGGCTACACCTTC; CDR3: CASSLTQGAYYGYTF
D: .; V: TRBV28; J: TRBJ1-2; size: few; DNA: TGTGCCAGCACTCAAGGTTCAGGGCGCGACTATGGCTACACCTTC; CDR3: CASTQGSGRDYGYTF
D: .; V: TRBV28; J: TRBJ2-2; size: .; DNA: TGTGCCAGCAATAAAGACTGGGCGAACACCGGGGAGCTGTTTTTT; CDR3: CASNKDWANTGELFF
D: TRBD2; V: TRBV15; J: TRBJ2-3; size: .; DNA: TGTGCCACCTCCGGGACTAGCACAAAAACTAGCACAGATACGCAGTATTTT; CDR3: CATSGTSTKTSTDTQYF
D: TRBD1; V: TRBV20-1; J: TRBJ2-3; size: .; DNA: TGCAGTGCAAAAGGACAGGGGGTCACAGATACGCAGTATTTT; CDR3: CSAKGQGVTDTQYF
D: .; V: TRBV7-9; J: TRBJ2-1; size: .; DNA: TGTGCCAGCAGCTTACCCTTTATCAGAAAGGGCCATGAGCAGTTCTTC; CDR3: CASSLPFIRKGHEQFF
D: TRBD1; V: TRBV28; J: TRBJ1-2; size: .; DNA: TGTGCCAGCAGTTACCTCTCGGGACAGGGAAGCTATGGCTACACCTTC; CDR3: CASSYLSGQGSYGYTF
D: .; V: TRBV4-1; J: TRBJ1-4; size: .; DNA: TGCGCCAGCAGCCAATTTCCCGACAGGACTAATGAAGAACTGTTTTTT; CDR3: CASSQFPDRTNEELFF
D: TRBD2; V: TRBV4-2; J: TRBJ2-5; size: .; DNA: TGTGCCAGCAGCCAAGAGCTCGCCAGCGGGATACAAGAGACCCAGTACTTC; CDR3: CASSQELASGIQETQYF
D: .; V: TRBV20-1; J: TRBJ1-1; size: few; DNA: TGCAGTGCTAGAGATCAGACCGCCTGGGCTTTCTTT; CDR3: CSARDQTAWAFF
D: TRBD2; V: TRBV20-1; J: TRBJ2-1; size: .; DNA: TGCAGTGCTCTCAACGGGAGGTCCCCCTACAATGAGCAGTTCTTC; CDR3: CSALNGRSPYNEQFF
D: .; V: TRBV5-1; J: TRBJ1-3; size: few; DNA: TGCGCCAGCAGCTCCGGGACGCCCTCTGGAAACACCATATATTTT; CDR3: CASSSGTPSGNTIYF
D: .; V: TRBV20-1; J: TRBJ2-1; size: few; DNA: TGCAGTGCTAGAGCGGCAGGGCACTACAATGAGCAGTTCTTC; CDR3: CSARAAGHYNEQFF
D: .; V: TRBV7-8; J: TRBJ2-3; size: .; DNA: TGTGCCAGCAGCTCCCGGGACTTGGCAGATACGCAGTATTTT; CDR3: CASSSRDLADTQYF
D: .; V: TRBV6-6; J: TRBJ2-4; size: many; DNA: TGTGCCAGCAGTTACCAGGGCTTAGAGTACTTC; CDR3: CASSYQGLEYF
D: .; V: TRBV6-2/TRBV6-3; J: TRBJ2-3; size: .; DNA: TGTGCCAGCAGTTACTCGGCATTCTCGGGGGATACGCAGTATTTT; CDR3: CASSYSAFSGDTQYF
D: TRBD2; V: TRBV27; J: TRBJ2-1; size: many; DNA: TGTGCCAGCAGTTTAATCCCGTCCTTCAGCGGGGGGAATGAGCAGTTCTTC; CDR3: CASSLIPSFSGGNEQFF
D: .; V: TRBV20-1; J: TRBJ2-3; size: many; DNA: TGCAGTGCTCCTAGCGCGACTAGCACAGATACGCAGTATTTT; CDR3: CSAPSATSTDTQYF
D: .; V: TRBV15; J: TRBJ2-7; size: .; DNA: TGTGCCACCAGCAGATCCGGGTACAAGCAGTACTTC; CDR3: CATSRSGYKQYF
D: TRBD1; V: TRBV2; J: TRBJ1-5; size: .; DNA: TGTGCCAGCAGACAGGGGACCCTAGGGCCCCAGCATTTT; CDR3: CASRQGTLGPQHF
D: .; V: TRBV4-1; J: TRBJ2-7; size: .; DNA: TGCGCCAGCAGCCAAGCTAGCTTTAGCTCCTACGAGCAGTACTTC; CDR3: CASSQASFSSYEQYF
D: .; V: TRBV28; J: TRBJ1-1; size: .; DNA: TGTGCCAGCAGTTCTCCAGAAAACACTGAAGCTTTCTTT; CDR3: CASSSPENTEAFF
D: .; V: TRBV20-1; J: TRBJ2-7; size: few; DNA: TGCAGTGCGAAGGGGACCTACGAGCAGTACTTC; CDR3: CSAKGTYEQYF
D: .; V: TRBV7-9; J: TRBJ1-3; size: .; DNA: TGTGCCAGCAGCCCAAGTGGTTATCGCAGGGCGTTTGGAAACACCATATATTTT; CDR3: CASSPSGYRRAFGNTIYF
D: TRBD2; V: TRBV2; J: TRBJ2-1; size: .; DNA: TGTGCCAGCAGCCCAGAACTAGCGGGAGGACAAGGCGCAAACTACAATGGGCAGTTCTTC; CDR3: CASSPELAGGQGANYNGQFF
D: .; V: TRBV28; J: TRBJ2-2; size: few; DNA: TGTGCCAGCAGCCAAGCCCATGGTGCCGGGGAGCTGTTTTTT; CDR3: CASSQAHGAGELFF
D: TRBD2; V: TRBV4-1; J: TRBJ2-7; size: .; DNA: TGTGCCAGCAGCCAAGTCGGTGGACGGGGGGGCTACGAGCAGTACTTC; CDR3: CASSQVGGRGGYEQYF
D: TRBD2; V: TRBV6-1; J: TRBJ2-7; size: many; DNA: TGTGCCAGCAGTCCGTCTTTGTGGGAGGGCCTATACGAGCAGTACTTC; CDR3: CASSPSLWEGLYEQYF
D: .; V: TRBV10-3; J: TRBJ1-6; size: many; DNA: TGTGCCATCAGTGATTGGGAAGGAACGGATTCACCCCTCCACTTT; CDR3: CAISDWEGTDSPLHF
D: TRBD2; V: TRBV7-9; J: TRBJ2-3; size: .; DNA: TGTGCCAGCAGCTTATTACTAGCGGGATACACAGATACGCAGTATTTT; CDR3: CASSLLLAGYTDTQYF
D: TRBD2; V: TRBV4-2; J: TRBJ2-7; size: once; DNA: TGTGCCAGCAGCCAAGAGCTTTTGGCACTAGCGGGCCTACCTCCCCACAATGAGCAGTACTTC; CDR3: CASSQELLALAGLPPHNEQYF
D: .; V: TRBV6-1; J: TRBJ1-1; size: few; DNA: TGTGCCAGCAGCCCTGGCTGGAGGCCGTTTTCGATCACTGAAGCTTTCTTT; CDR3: CASSPGWRPFSITEAFF
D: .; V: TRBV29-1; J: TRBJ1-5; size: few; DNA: TGCAGCGTACGCGGGAATAGCAATCAGCCCCAGCATTTT; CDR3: CSVRGNSNQPQHF
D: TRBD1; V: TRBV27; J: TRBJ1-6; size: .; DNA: TGTGCCAGCAATTCCCTGACAGGGGGCCATAAGTCAACCCTCCACTTT; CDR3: CASNSLTGGHKSTLHF
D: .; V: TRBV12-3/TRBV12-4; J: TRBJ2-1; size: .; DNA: TGTGCCAGCAGTCCCCACCACGGCCAGGCGCAAGAGACCCAGTTCTTC; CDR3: CASSPHHGQAQETQFF
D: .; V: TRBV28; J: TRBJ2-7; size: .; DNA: TGTGCCAGCAGTTTACGAGGGGCCATAGCCTACGAGCAGTACTTC; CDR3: CASSLRGAIAYEQYF
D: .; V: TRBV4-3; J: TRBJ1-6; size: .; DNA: TGCGCCAGCAGCCAAGACACAGGGAGGCCAGGGATTTCACCCCTCCACTTT; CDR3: CASSQDTGRPGISPLHF
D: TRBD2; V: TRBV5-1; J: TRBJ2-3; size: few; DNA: TGCGCCAGCAGCTTGGCCTCGACTAGCGGAGGTGGGGATACGCAGTATTTT; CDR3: CASSLASTSGGGDTQYF
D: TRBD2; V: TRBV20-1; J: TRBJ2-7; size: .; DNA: TGCAGTGCTAGAGAACCACCGACTAGCGGGAGAAGATACGAGCAGTACTTC; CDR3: CSAREPPTSGRRYEQYF
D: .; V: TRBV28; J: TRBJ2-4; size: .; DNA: TGTGCCAGCAGTCACCGGACAGCCCCAAAAAACATTCAGTACTTC; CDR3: CASSHRTAPKNIQYF
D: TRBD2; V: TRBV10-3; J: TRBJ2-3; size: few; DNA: TGTGCCATCGGGACTACGAGCACAGATACGCAGTATTTT; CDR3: CAIGTTSTDTQYF
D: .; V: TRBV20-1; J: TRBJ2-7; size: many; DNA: TGCAGTGCTAGAGATCCCCTTTCGAATCGCGAGCAGTACTTC; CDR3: CSARDPLSNREQYF
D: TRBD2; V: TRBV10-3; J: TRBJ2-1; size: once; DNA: TGTGCCATCAGTGACCCAACTAGCGGGAGAAAACGCAATGAGCAGTTCTTC; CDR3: CAISDPTSGRKRNEQFF
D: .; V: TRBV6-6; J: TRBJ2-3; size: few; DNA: TGTGCCAGCAGTTACCAAGGGAGCACAGATACGCAGTATTTT; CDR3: CASSYQGSTDTQYF
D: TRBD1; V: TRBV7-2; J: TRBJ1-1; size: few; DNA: TGTGCCAGCAGCTTACGCCTGACAGGGGACACTGAAGCTTTCTTT; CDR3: CASSLRLTGDTEAFF
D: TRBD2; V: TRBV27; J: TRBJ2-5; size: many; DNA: TGTGCCAGCAGTACCAGGCCGAGCGGGAGAGCCTACCAAGAGACCCAGTACTTC; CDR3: CASSTRPSGRAYQETQYF
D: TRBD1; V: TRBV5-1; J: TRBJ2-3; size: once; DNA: TGCGCCAGCAGACTACAGGGGTCAGATACGCAGTATTTT; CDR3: CASRLQGSDTQYF
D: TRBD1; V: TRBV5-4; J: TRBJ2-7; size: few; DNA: TGTGCCAGCAGCTCCGGAGGACGGACAGGCCGAGAGCAGTACTTC; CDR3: CASSSGGRTGREQYF
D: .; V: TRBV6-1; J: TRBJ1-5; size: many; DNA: TGTGCCAGCAGTGGTGGAGATCCCAATCAGCCCCAGCATTTT; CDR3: CASSGGDPNQPQHF
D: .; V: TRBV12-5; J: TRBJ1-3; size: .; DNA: TGTGCTAGTGGTTTGGTAGATGGAAACACCATATATTTT; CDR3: CASGLVDGNTIYF